Shown below are 29 T cell receptor beta chains from a single sample sequenced in a study of blood T cell repertoires in COVID-19. Profiled with immunoSEQ multiplex PCR; TCRdb holds only in-frame clones, not every one. The sample shows roughly 190,000 clones, 82% of them seen only once. Sequencing used PBMCs or T cells enriched from blood (not recorded which). Receptors were obtained from a man in his forties who had recovered from COVID-19.

This chain joins TRBV29-1 and TRBJ2-7; TRBD2 aligns across 12 bases. Unmatched junction bases numbered 10, after V lost 6 bases and J lost 4 bases. The CDR3 consists of 15 residues. Germline assignment: CDR1 SQVTM and CDR2 ANQGSEA. The CDR3 loop is CSVRTSGATGYEQYF. The CDR3 DNA is TGCAGCGTGAGGACTAGCGGGGCTACCGGGTACGAGCAGTACTTC.

The chain employs TRBV27 and TRBJ1-6; D gene unclear. Germline V gene lookup returns CDR1 MNHEY and CDR2 SMNVEV (reference sequence). V was shortened by 6 bases and J by 8 bases, with 11 bases between the two germline ends. This CDR3 has 13 residues. The CDR3 coding sequence is TGTGCCAGCAGCCGGGAGGCGGATTCACCCCTCCACTTT. Amino acids: CASSREADSPLHF.

The chain recombines TRBV30 with TRBJ2-1, with 9 bases fitting TRBD1. The CDR3 totals 16 residues. V was clipped by 3 bases and J by 10 bases; unmatched bases: 16. Germline V gene lookup returns CDR1 GTSNPN and CDR2 SVGIG (reference sequence). CDR3 sequence: CAWRALTGGDIREQFF. The DNA of the CDR3 is TGTGCCTGGAGGGCACTAACAGGGGGCGACATCAGGGAGCAGTTCTTC.

The chain has TRBV4-2 and TRBJ2-1, with D maybe TRBD2 (6 bases). The CDR3 length is 15 residues. Germline-derived CDR1 and CDR2 are LGHNA and YNFKEQ. Trimming left V 0 bases short and J 9 bases short, with 15 bases between. The CDR3 region is CASSQELARGGEQFF. DNA for the CDR3: TGTGCCAGCAGCCAAGAGCTAGCGAGAGGCGGTGAGCAGTTCTTC.

The rearrangement uses TRBV7-2 and TRBJ2-1; 14 bases align to TRBD2. This CDR3 is 15 amino acids long. Germline loops: CDR1 SGHTA, CDR2 FQGNSA. Unmatched junction bases numbered 7, after V lost 5 bases and J lost 10 bases. CDR3 nucleotide sequence: TGTGCCAGCAGCCCTCGACTAGCGGGAGGGCCAGAGCAGTTCTTC. Translated, it gives CASSPRLAGGPEQFF. Drawing the rest from reference TRBV7-2 and TRBJ2-1, the complete variable domain is GAGVSQSPSNKVTEKGKDVELRCDPISGHTALYWYRQSLGQGLEFLIYFQGNSAPDKSGLPSDRFSAERTGGSVSTLTIQRTQQEDSAVYLCASSPRLAGGPEQFFGPGTRLTVL.

The CDR3, as DNA: TGCGCCAGCAGCCAACCGGGACTAGGGATCTACGAGCAGTACTTC. Encoded protein: CASSQPGLGIYEQYF. The rearrangement links TRBV4-1 to TRBJ2-7; 8 nucleotides agree with TRBD2. Per germline, CDR1 MGHRA and CDR2 YSYEKL. The CDR3 contains 15 residues. The V gene end was trimmed by 2 bases and the J gene end by 3 bases; junction bases not matched to a gene: 6.

The V and J genes are TRBV20-1 and TRBJ1-5, with no clear D. The CDR3 loop spans 15 amino acids. Deletions cut 3 bases from V and 4 bases from J, with 16 bases between. From germline, CDR1 is DFQATT and CDR2 SNEGSKA (reference sequence). CDR3 residues: CSASLGGPGNQPQHF. In DNA, the CDR3 is TGCAGTGCTAGTCTGGGAGGGCCCGGGAATCAGCCCCAGCATTTT.

This clone was observed once. This chain links TRBV9 with TRBJ1-1, with unresolved D. The CDR3 has 12 residues. The germline V and J ends were trimmed by 0 bases and 8 bases, with 8 bases remaining between them. Looked up from germline, CDR1 is SGDLS and CDR2 is YYNGEE. This CDR3 is CASSVEAGEAFF. The CDR3 DNA sequence: TGTGCCAGCAGCGTAGAGGCAGGCGAAGCTTTCTTT.

V usage is TRBV9 and J usage is TRBJ1-1, with D possibly matching TRBD1 (5 bases). V shed 1 base and J shed 3 bases, with 13 bases lying between them. Germline CDR1 and CDR2: SGDLS and YYNGEE. The CDR3 is 15 amino acids. DNA of the CDR3: TGTGCCAGCAGCGTAAGGGGAGGGTGGGACACTGAAGCTTTCTTT. Encoded protein: CASSVRGGWDTEAFF.

The count of this clone is one. This CDR3 is also generated by other DNA sequences in the sample. The rearrangement links TRBV29-1 to TRBJ1-5; tentative D call: TRBD1 (6 bases). The CDR3 length is 13 residues. CDR1 and CDR2 from the germline V gene are SQVTM and ANQGSEA. Trimming took off 4 bases at V and 4 bases at J, with 11 bases between the two ends. The CDR3 sequence is CSVGEGDNQPQHF. The CDR3 region has the DNA TGCAGCGTTGGGGAGGGGGATAATCAGCCCCAGCATTTT.

In its sample, this clone was seen once. The chain couples TRBV6-5 to TRBJ2-1; D is unresolved. Trimming took 2 bases from V and 9 from J, leaving 5 bases between them. The CDR3 runs to 11 residues. Germline assignment: CDR1 MNHEY and CDR2 SVGAGI. The CDR3 nucleotides read TGTGCCAGCAGTTACCCCGGTGAGCAGTTCTTC. Amino acids: CASSYPGEQFF.

V usage is TRBV6-4 and J usage is TRBJ1-1; the D is unclear. This CDR3 has 14 residues. Germline V gives CDR1 MRHNA, CDR2 SNTAGT. The V end lost 6 bases, the J end lost 5 bases, and 16 bases lay between the germline ends. CDR3 protein: CASRPQVDGTEAFF. In nucleotides, the CDR3 is TGTGCCAGCAGGCCCCAGGTAGATGGAACTGAAGCTTTCTTT.

V gene TRBV7-2 combines with J gene TRBJ1-5; a possible D gene is TRBD1 (5 bases). This CDR3 region has 18 residues. Looked up from germline, CDR1 is SGHTA and CDR2 is FQGNSA. V gave up 1 base and J gave up 11 bases, with 27 bases separating them. The CDR3 loop reads CASSLVVGAPISMSSQHF. The CDR3, as DNA: TGTGCCAGCAGCTTAGTCGTAGGGGCCCCGATTAGCATGTCGTCCCAGCATTTT.

In this sample, this clone turned up a few times. The CDR3 here is CASSQSGGSGGGQTQYF. The CDR3 nucleotides read TGTGCCAGCAGCCAATCAGGCGGGAGTGGGGGGGGACAGACCCAGTACTTC. The chain employs TRBV3-1 (or the pseudogene TRBV3-2) and TRBJ2-5; 7 nucleotides line up with TRBD2. CDR1 and CDR2 (germline): LGHDT, YNNKEL (reference sequence). With V trimmed by 2 bases and J by 6 bases, 15 bases remained unmatched. The CDR3 loop spans 17 amino acids.

The J gene is TRBJ1-5, the V gene TRBV27; TRBD1 is a possible D gene (5 bases). V lost 5 bases and J lost 4, with 12 bases in between. Germline values: CDR1 MNHEY, CDR2 SMNVEV (reference sequence). CDR3 length equals 14 residues. The CDR3 region has the DNA TGTGCCAGCAGTCCTCGACAGCTGAATCAGCCCCAGCATTTT. Protein sequence: CASSPRQLNQPQHF.

Here the CDR3 DNA reads TGTGCCAGTAGTGACCGAGGACAGTTCAATTCACCCCTCCACTTT. As protein: CASSDRGQFNSPLHF. V gene TRBV19 combines with J gene TRBJ1-6; D might be TRBD1 (6 bases). Per the germline V gene, CDR1 is LNHDA and CDR2 is SQIVND (reference sequence). The CDR3 totals 15 residues. Trimming shortened V by 5 bases and J by 7 bases, and 15 bases separated the two germline ends.

This rearrangement joins TRBV30 to TRBJ1-4, with D perhaps TRBD1 (6 bases). The CDR3 covers 15 residues. Germline CDR1 reads GTSNPN; CDR2 reads SVGIG (reference sequence). Trimming removed 0 bases at V and 10 bases at J, with 18 bases between. CDR3 residues: CAWSVRGPVGGKLFF. CDR3 sequence (DNA): TGTGCCTGGAGTGTACGGGGCCCGGTAGGGGGAAAACTGTTTTTT.

The chain uses TRBV29-1 and TRBJ1-1; TRBD1 matches 7 bases. Germline trimming cut 7 bases from V and 5 bases from J; bases unmatched to any gene: 13. The CDR3 consists of 14 residues. Germline-derived CDR1 and CDR2 are SQVTM and ANQGSEA. CDR3 region: CSGRLTGTGTEAFF. CDR3 DNA sequence: TGCAGCGGACGGCTGACAGGGACGGGGACTGAAGCTTTCTTT.

The CDR3 protein is CATPPSDRGRDWLFF. Written as DNA, the CDR3 is TGTGCCACCCCGCCCTCCGACAGGGGGCGGGATTGGCTGTTTTTT. The chain links TRBV21-1 to TRBJ1-4; the tabulated D call, TRBD1, remains unverified against the DNA. TRBV21-1 is an annotated pseudogene. The CDR3 extends over 15 amino acids.

This chain uses TRBV27 with TRBJ1-1; D uncertain. The CDR3 consists of 15 residues. Germline V gene data show CDR1 as MNHEY and CDR2 as SMNVEV (reference sequence). The V end lost 4 bases, the J end lost 1 base, and 13 bases lay between the germline ends. CDR3 in amino acids: CASSSRYRGNTEAFF. The CDR3 DNA sequence: TGTGCCAGCAGTTCGCGTTACCGGGGGAACACTGAAGCTTTCTTT.

The chain combines TRBV5-6 with TRBJ1-2; the D gene is possibly TRBD1 (6 bases). This CDR3 is 14 amino acids long. The germline V gene has CDR1 SGHDT and CDR2 YYEEEE. Between the trimmed V and J ends, which lost 4 bases and 2 bases, there was a span of 12 bases. The CDR3 region has the DNA TGTGCCAGCAGCCTTATACAGGGCAACTATGGCTACACCTTC. Protein product: CASSLIQGNYGYTF.

The CDR3 sequence: CASCVGGDGATQYF. The CDR3 DNA follows: TGTGCCAGCTGTGTCGGGGGGGACGGGGCTACGCAGTATTTT. The genes are TRBV2 and TRBJ2-3, with TRBD2 identical over 8 bases. Per the germline V gene, CDR1 is SNHLY and CDR2 is FYNNEI. The CDR3 contains 14 residues. Trimming at V came to 8 bases and at J to 8 bases, leaving 12 bases not matched to a gene.

This clone was observed a single time. The rearrangement links TRBV3-1 (or the pseudogene TRBV3-2) to TRBJ1-3; D call uncertain. Trimming stripped 2 bases from V and 4 bases from J, with 15 bases between. The CDR3 sequence is 16 residues long. Germline assignment: CDR1 LGHDT and CDR2 YNNKEL (reference sequence). The CDR3 sequence: CASSQTGGSGGNTIYF. CDR3 nucleotide sequence: TGTGCCAGCAGCCAAACCGGAGGGTCAGGAGGAAACACCATATATTTT.

The chain couples TRBV27 to TRBJ2-7; TRBD1 agrees at 9 bases. CDR1 is MNHEY, CDR2 SMNVEV, per germline (reference sequence). The trim removed 6 bases at V and 3 bases at J, leaving 9 bases unmatched. This CDR3 is 15 amino acids long. CDR3 region: CASSPGTGKGYEQYF. For the CDR3, the DNA is TGTGCCAGCAGCCCCGGGACAGGGAAAGGCTACGAGCAGTACTTC.

The rearrangement uses TRBV3-1 (or the pseudogene TRBV3-2) and TRBJ2-3; 8 bases fit TRBD1. V lost 4 bases and J lost 0; bases outside the gene matches: 12. CDR1 is LGHDT, CDR2 YNNKEL, per germline (reference sequence). This CDR3 contains 18 residues. Here the CDR3 DNA reads TGTGCCAGCAGCCCGCACCAGGGGGCTAGCAGAAGCACAGATACGCAGTATTTT. It codes for CASSPHQGASRSTDTQYF.

J is TRBJ2-7 and V is TRBV7-2, with 7 positions matching TRBD2. V trimming: 3 bases; J trimming: 4 bases; junction bases outside the gene matches: 6. This CDR3 spans 14 amino acids. Germline CDR1 SGHTA, CDR2 FQGNSA. The CDR3 DNA sequence: TGTGCCAGCAGCTTTTCTAGCGGTTGGTACGAGCAGTACTTC. This codes for CASSFSSGWYEQYF.

The rearrangement uses TRBV29-1 and TRBJ1-2, with a weak D call TRBD1 (5 bases). Germline values: CDR1 SQVTM, CDR2 ANQGSEA. The CDR3 length is 15 residues. V gave up 0 bases and J gave up 1 base, with 12 bases separating them. DNA for the CDR3: TGCAGCGTTGAAGAAGAGGCGGGACTTAACTATGGCTACACCTTC. Translation: CSVEEEAGLNYGYTF.

The sample holds one count of this clone. The rearrangement uses TRBV6-5 and TRBJ1-1; 11 nucleotides line up with TRBD1. Germline lookup yields CDR1 MNHEY and CDR2 SVGAGI. V trimming: 2 bases; J trimming: 4 bases; junction bases outside the gene matches: 3. This CDR3 has 15 amino acids. The CDR3 reads CASSYRDRGSTEAFF. CDR3 bases: TGTGCCAGCAGTTACCGGGACAGGGGGAGCACTGAAGCTTTCTTT.

This rearrangement joins TRBV29-1 to TRBJ2-1, with 8 bases identical to TRBD1. With 0 bases clipped from V and 7 bases from J, the junction kept 8 bases outside the gene matches. This CDR3 comprises 15 residues. Germline CDR1 is SQVTM and CDR2 is ANQGSEA. This CDR3 reads CSVEDLGTGRNEQFF. The CDR3 DNA sequence: TGCAGCGTTGAAGATCTCGGGACAGGACGAAATGAGCAGTTCTTC.